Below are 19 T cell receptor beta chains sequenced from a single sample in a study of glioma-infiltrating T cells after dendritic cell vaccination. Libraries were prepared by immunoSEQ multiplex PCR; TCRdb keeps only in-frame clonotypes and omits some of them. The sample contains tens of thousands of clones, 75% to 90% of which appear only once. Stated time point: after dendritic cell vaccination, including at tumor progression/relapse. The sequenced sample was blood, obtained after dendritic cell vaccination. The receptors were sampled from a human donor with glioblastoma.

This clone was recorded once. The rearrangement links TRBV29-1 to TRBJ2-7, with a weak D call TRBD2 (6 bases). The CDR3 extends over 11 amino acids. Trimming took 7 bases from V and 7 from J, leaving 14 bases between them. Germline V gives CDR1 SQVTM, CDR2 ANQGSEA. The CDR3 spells CSARRGGEQYF. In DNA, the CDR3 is TGCAGCGCACGACGTGGAGGGGAGCAGTACTTC.

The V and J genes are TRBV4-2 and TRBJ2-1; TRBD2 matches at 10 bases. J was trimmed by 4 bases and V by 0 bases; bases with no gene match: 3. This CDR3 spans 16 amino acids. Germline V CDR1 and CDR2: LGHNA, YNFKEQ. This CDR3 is CASSQDPAGGYNEQFF. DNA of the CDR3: TGTGCCAGCAGCCAAGATCCAGCGGGGGGGTACAATGAGCAGTTCTTC.

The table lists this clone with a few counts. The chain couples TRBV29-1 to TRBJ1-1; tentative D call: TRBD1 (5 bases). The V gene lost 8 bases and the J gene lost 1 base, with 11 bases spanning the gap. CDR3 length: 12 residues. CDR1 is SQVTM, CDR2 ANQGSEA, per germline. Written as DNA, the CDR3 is TGCAGCTCGGGGGATTCGAACACTGAAGCTTTCTTT. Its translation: CSSGDSNTEAFF. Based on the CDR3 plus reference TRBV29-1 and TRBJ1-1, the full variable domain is SAVISQKPSRDICQRGTSLTIQCQVDSQVTMMFWYRQQPGQSLTLIATANQGSEATYESGFVIDKFPISRPNLTFSTLTVSNMSPEDSSIYLCSSGDSNTEAFFGQGTRLTVV.

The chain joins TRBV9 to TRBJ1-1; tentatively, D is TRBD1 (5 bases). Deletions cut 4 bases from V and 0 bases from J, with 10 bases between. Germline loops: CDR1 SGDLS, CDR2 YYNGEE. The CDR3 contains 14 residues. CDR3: CASSPGLMNTEAFF. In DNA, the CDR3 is TGTGCCAGCAGCCCGGGACTAATGAACACTGAAGCTTTCTTT.

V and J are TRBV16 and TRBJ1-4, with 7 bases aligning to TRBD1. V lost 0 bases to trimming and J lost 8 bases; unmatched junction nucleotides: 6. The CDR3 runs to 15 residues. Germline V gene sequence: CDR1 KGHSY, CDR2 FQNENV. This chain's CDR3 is CASSQSSGDSEKLFF. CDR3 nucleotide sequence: TGTGCCAGCAGCCAATCGAGTGGGGACAGCGAAAAACTGTTTTTT.

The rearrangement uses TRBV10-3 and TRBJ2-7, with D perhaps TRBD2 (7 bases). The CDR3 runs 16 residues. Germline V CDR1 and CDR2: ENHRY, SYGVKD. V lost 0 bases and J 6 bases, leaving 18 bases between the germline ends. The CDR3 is CAISESGGGASIEQYF. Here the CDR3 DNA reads TGTGCCATCAGTGAGTCTGGAGGGGGGGCTTCGATCGAGCAGTACTTC.

CDR3 bases: TGTGCCAGCAGTGCCTCTAGCGAGAACACCGGGGAGCTGTTTTTT. Encoded protein: CASSASSENTGELFF. The J gene is TRBJ2-2, the V gene TRBV6-1, with a tentative D call TRBD2 (6 bases). The CDR3 length is 15 residues. V lost 4 bases to trimming and J lost 1 base, with 10 bases between them. Germline CDR1 is MNHNS and CDR2 is SASEGT.

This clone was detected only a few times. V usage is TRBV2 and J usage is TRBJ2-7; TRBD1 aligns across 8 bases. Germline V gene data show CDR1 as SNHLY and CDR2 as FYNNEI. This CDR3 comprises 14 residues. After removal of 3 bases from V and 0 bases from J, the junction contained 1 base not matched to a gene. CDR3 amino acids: CASSEDRDSYEQYF. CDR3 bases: TGTGCCAGCAGTGAGGACAGGGACTCCTACGAGCAGTACTTC.

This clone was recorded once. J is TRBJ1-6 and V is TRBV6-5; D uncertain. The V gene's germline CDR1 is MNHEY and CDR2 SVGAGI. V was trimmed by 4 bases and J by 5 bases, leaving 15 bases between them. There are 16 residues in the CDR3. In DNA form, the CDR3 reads TGTGCCAGCAGTTCTCTTGGGTTTCGGGATAATTCACCCCTCCACTTT. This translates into CASSSLGFRDNSPLHF.

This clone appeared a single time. CDR3 sequence reads: CASSLSIRRLTEAFF. The CDR3 nucleotides read TGTGCCAGCAGTTTATCGATTCGTAGACTCACTGAAGCTTTCTTT. The chain couples TRBV27 to TRBJ1-1; D gene uncertain. The germline V gene has CDR1 MNHEY and CDR2 SMNVEV (reference sequence). The CDR3 contains 15 residues. Trimming cost V 0 bases and J 4 bases, with 12 bases left between them.

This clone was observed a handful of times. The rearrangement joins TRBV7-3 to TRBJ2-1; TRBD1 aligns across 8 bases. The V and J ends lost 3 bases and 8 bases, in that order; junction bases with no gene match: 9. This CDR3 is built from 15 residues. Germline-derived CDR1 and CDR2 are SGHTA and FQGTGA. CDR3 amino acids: CASSFHATGDYEQFF. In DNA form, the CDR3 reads TGTGCCAGCAGCTTCCATGCGACAGGGGATTATGAGCAGTTCTTC.

The CDR3 loop reads CSVGGGGTDTQYF. Written as DNA, the CDR3 is TGCAGCGTTGGCGGGGGGGGTACAGATACGCAGTATTTT. The chain uses TRBV29-1 and TRBJ2-3; 9 nucleotides agree with TRBD2. The germline CDR1 and CDR2 sequences are SQVTM and ANQGSEA. This CDR3 comprises 13 residues. V dropped 4 bases and J dropped 3; count of bases not matched to a gene: 2.

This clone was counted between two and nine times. The CDR3 nucleotides are TGTGCCAGCATCGAGTGGGGAGGAGAAGAAAAACTGTTTTTT. This translates into CASIEWGGEEKLFF. The rearrangement joins TRBV6-1 to TRBJ1-4, with D uncertain. In germline, CDR1 is MNHNS, CDR2 SASEGT. V was shortened by 7 bases and J by 8 bases, with 17 bases between the two germline ends. The CDR3 consists of 14 residues.

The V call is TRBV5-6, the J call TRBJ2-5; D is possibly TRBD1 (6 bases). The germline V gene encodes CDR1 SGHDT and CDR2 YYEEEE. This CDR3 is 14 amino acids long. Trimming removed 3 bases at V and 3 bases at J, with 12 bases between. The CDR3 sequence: CASSWDTAEETQYF. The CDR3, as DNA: TGTGCCAGCAGCTGGGACACGGCTGAAGAGACCCAGTACTTC. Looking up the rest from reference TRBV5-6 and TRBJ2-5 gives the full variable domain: DAGVTQSPTHLIKTRGQQVTLRCSPKSGHDTVSWYQQALGQGPQFIFQYYEEEERQRGNFPDRFSGHQFPNYSSELNVNALLLGDSALYLCASSWDTAEETQYFGPGTRLLVL.

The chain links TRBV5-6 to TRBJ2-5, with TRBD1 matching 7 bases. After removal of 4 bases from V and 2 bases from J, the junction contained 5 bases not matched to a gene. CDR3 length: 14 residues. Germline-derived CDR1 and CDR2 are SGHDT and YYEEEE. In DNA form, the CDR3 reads TGTGCCAGCAGCCACGGGACAGTTCAAGAGACCCAGTACTTC. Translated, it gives CASSHGTVQETQYF.

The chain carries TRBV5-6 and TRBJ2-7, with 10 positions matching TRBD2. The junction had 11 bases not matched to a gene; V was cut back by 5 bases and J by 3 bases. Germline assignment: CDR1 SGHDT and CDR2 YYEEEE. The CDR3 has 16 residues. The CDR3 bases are TGTGCCAGCAGTTCACTACGACTAGCGGGCAACTACGAGCAGTACTTC. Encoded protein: CASSSLRLAGNYEQYF. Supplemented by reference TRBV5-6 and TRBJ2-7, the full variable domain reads DAGVTQSPTHLIKTRGQQVTLRCSPKSGHDTVSWYQQALGQGPQFIFQYYEEEERQRGNFPDRFSGHQFPNYSSELNVNALLLGDSALYLCASSSLRLAGNYEQYFGPGTRLTVT.

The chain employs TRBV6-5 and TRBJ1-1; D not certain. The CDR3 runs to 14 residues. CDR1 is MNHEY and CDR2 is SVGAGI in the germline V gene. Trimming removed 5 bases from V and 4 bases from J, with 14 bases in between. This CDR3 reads CASSPDTASTEAFF. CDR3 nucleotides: TGTGCCAGCAGTCCCGACACGGCGAGCACTGAAGCTTTCTTT.

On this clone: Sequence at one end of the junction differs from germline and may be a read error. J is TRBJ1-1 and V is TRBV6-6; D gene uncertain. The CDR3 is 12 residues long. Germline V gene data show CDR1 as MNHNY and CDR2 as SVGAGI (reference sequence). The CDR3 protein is CASSYSLFEAFF. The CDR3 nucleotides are TGTGCCAGCAGTTACTCGCTCTTTGAAGCTTTTTTT.

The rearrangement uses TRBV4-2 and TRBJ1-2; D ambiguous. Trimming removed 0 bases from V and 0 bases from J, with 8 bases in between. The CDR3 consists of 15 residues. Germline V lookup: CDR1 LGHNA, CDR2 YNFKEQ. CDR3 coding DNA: TGTGCCAGCAGCCAAGATCCCAGCGCTAACTATGGCTACACCTTC. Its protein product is CASSQDPSANYGYTF.